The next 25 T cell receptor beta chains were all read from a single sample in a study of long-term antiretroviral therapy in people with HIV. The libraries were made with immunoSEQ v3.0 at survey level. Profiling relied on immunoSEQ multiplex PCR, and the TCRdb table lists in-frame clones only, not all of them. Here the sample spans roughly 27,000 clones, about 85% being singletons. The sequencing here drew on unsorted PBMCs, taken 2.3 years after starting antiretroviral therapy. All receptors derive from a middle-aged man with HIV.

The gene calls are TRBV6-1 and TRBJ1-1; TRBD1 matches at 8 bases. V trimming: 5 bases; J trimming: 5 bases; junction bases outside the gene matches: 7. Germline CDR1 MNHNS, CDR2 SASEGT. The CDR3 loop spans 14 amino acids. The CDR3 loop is CASSLERQGTEAFF. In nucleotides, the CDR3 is TGTGCCAGCAGTCTGGAAAGACAGGGGACTGAAGCTTTCTTT.

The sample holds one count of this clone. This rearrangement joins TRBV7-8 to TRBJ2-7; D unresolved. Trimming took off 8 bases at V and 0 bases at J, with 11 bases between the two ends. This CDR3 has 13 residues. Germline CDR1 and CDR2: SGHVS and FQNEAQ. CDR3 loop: CASSGRTSYEQYF. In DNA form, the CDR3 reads TGTGCCAGCTCGGGCCGGACCTCCTACGAGCAGTACTTC. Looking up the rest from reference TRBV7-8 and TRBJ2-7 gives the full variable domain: GAGVSQSPRYKVAKRGQDVALRCDPISGHVSLFWYQQALGQGPEFLTYFQNEAQLDKSGLPSDRFFAERPEGSVSTLKIQRTQQEDSAVYLCASSGRTSYEQYFGPGTRLTVT.

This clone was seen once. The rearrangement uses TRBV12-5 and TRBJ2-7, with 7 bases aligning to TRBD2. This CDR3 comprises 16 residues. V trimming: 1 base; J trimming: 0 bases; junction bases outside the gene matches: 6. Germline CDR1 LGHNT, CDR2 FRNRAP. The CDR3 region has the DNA TGTGCTAGTGGTTTGGCCCCGGGACTACCCTCCTACGAGCAGTACTTC. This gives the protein CASGLAPGLPSYEQYF.

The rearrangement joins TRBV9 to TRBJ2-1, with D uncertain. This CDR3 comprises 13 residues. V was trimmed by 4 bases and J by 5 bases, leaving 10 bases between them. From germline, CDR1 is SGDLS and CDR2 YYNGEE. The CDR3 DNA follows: TGTGCCAGCAGCCCCTCCAACGACAATGAGCAGTTCTTC. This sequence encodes CASSPSNDNEQFF. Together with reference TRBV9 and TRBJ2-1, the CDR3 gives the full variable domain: DSGVTQTPKHLITATGQRVTLRCSPRSGDLSVYWYQQSLDQGLQFLIQYYNGEERAKGNILERFSAQQFPDLHSELNLSSLELGDSALYFCASSPSNDNEQFFGPGTRLTVL.

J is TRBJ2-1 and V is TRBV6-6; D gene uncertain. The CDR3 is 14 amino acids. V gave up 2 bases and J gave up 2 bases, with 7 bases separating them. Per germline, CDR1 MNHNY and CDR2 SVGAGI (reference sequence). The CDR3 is CASSYVQTYNEQFF. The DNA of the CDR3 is TGTGCCAGCAGTTACGTGCAGACCTACAATGAGCAGTTCTTC.

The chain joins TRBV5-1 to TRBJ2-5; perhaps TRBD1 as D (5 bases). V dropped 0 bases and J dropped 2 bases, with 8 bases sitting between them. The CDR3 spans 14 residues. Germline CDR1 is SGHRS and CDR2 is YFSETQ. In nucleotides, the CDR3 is TGCGCCAGCAGCTTGGTTTCAGGGCAAGAGACCCAGTACTTC. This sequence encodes CASSLVSGQETQYF.

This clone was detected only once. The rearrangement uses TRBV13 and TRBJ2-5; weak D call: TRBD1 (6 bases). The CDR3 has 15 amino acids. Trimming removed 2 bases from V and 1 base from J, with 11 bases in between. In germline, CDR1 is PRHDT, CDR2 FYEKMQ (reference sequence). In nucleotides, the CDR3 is TGTGCCAGCAGCTTAAGTGGACAGCCCCAAGAGACCCAGTACTTC. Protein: CASSLSGQPQETQYF.

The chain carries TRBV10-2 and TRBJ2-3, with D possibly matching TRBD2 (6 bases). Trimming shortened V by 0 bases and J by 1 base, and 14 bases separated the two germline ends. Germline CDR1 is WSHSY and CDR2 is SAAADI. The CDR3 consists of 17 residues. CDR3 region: CASSESPPGARTDTQYF. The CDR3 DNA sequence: TGCGCCAGCAGTGAGTCGCCTCCGGGAGCCCGCACAGATACGCAGTATTTT.

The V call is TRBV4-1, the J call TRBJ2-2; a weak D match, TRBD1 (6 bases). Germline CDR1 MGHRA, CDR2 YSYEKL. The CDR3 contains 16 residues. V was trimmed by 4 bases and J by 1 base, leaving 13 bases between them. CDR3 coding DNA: TGCGCCAGCAGCCCCCAGGGGACGCAGAACACCGGGGAGCTGTTTTTT. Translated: CASSPQGTQNTGELFF.

CDR3 amino acids: CASSPTGSTDTQYF. CDR3 nucleotides: TGTGCCAGCAGCCCGACAGGAAGCACAGATACGCAGTATTTT. The V gene is TRBV14, the J gene TRBJ2-3; D is perhaps TRBD1 (6 bases). CDR1 SGHDN and CDR2 FVKESK come from the germline V gene. Trimming removed 4 bases at V and 0 bases at J, with 8 bases between. CDR3 length equals 14 residues.

CDR3 DNA sequence: TGTGCCAGCAGCTTAGACATTATAGAAGGTTGGGGCTACACCTTC. Amino acids: CASSLDIIEGWGYTF. The chain employs TRBV11-2 and TRBJ1-2; D is ambiguous. The CDR3 loop spans 15 amino acids. CDR1 and CDR2 from the germline V gene are SGHAT and FQNNGV. Trimming removed 0 bases at V and 8 bases at J, with 16 bases between.

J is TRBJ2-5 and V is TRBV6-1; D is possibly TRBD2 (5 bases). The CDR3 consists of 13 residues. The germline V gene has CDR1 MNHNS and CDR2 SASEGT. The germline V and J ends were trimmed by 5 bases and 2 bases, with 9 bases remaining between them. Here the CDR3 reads CASSSGLQETQYF. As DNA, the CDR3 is TGTGCCAGCAGTTCGGGGTTGCAAGAGACCCAGTACTTC.

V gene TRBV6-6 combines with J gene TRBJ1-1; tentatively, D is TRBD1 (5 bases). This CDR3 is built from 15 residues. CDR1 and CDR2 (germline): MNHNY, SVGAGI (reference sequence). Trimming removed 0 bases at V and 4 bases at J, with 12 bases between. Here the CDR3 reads CASSYSSGDGTEAFF. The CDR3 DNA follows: TGTGCCAGCAGTTACTCATCGGGGGACGGCACTGAAGCTTTCTTT.

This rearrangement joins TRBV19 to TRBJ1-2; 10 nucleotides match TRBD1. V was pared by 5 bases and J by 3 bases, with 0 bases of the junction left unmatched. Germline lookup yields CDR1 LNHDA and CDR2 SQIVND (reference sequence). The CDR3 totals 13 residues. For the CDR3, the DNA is TGTGCCAGTAGTGGACAGGGGGACTATGGCTACACCTTC. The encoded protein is CASSGQGDYGYTF. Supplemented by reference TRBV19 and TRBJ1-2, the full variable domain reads DGGITQSPKYLFRKEGQNVTLSCEQNLNHDAMYWYRQDPGQGLRLIYYSQIVNDFQKGDIAEGYSVSREKKESFPLTVTSAQKNPTAFYLCASSGQGDYGYTFGSGTRLTVV.

The chain's CDR3 is CATSRDGGTGTEKLFF. CDR3 nucleotide sequence: TGTGCCACCAGCAGAGACGGCGGGACAGGGACCGAAAAACTGTTTTTT. The chain couples TRBV15 to TRBJ1-4; 9 bases align to TRBD1. This CDR3 is 16 amino acids long. J lost 8 bases, V lost 0 bases, and 7 bases had no gene match. Germline-derived CDR1 and CDR2 are LNHNV and YYDKDF (reference sequence).

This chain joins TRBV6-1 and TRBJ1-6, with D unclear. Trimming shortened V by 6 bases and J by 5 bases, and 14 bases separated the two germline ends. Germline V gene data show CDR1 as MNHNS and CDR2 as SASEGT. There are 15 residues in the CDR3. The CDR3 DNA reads TGTGCCAGCAGATTTACGACGGGGAATAATTCACCCCTCCACTTT. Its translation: CASRFTTGNNSPLHF.

The CDR3 DNA follows: TGTGCCAGCTCCGGGACAGGGGGCAGAGCTTTCTTT. Its protein is CASSGTGGRAFF. The chain employs TRBV18 and TRBJ1-1; 12 nucleotides agree with TRBD1. Germline loops: CDR1 KGHSH, CDR2 LQKENI. The CDR3 extends over 12 amino acids. The ends lost 6 bases at V and 10 bases at J; junction bases unmatched: 3.

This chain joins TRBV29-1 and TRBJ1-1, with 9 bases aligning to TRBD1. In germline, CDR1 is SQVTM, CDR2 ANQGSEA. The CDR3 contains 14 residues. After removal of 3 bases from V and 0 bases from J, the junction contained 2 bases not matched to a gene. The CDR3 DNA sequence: TGCAGCGTTGAGGGGACAGGGATGAACACTGAAGCTTTCTTT. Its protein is CSVEGTGMNTEAFF.

The CDR3 coding sequence is TGTGCCAGCAGTGAGGGCCGGGACAGCCGGGGGGGTGAGCAGTTCTTC. This sequence encodes CASSEGRDSRGGEQFF. V and J are TRBV2 and TRBJ2-1; a possible D gene is TRBD2 (8 bases). V was trimmed by 3 bases and J by 9 bases, leaving 21 bases between them. Germline V gene data show CDR1 as SNHLY and CDR2 as FYNNEI. CDR3 length equals 16 residues.

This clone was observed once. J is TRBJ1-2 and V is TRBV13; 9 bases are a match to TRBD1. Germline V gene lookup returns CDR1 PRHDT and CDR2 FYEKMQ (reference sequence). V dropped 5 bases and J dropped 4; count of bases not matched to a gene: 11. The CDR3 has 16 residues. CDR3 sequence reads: CASSQYSGQGSYGYTF. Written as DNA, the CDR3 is TGTGCCAGCAGCCAATACTCGGGACAGGGAAGCTATGGCTACACCTTC.

CDR3 region: CASSPTGLEREQYF. CDR3 nucleotides: TGCGCCAGCAGCCCAACGGGACTAGAAAGGGAGCAGTACTTC. This chain uses TRBV5-1 with TRBJ2-7, with 8 bases matching TRBD2. V lost 4 bases and J lost 7; bases outside the gene matches: 10. This CDR3 is 14 amino acids long. Per germline, CDR1 SGHRS and CDR2 YFSETQ.

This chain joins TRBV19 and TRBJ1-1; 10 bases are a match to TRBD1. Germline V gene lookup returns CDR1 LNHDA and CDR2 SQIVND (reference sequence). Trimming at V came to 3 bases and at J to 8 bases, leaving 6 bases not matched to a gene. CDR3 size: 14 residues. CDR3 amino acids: CASSIRTGGSEAFF. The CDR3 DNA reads TGTGCCAGTAGTATTAGGACAGGGGGGTCGGAAGCTTTCTTT. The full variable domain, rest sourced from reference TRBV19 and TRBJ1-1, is DGGITQSPKYLFRKEGQNVTLSCEQNLNHDAMYWYRQDPGQGLRLIYYSQIVNDFQKGDIAEGYSVSREKKESFPLTVTSAQKNPTAFYLCASSIRTGGSEAFFGQGTRLTVV.

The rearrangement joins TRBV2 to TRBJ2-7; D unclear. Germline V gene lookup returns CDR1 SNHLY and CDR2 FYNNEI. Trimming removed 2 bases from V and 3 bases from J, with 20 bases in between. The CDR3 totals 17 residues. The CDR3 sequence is CASSEKPVQWRFYEQYF. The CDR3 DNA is TGTGCCAGCAGTGAAAAGCCAGTCCAATGGCGCTTCTACGAGCAGTACTTC. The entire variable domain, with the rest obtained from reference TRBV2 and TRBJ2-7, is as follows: EPEVTQTPSHQVTQMGQEVILRCVPISNHLYFYWYRQILGQKVEFLVSFYNNEISEKSEIFDDQFSVERPDGSNFTLKIRSTKLEDSAMYFCASSEKPVQWRFYEQYFGPGTRLTVT.

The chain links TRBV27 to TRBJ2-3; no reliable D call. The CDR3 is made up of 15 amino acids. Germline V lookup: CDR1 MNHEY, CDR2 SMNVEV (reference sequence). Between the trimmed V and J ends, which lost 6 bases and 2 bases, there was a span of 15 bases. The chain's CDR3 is CASSHNKGSTDTQYF. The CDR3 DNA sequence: TGTGCCAGCAGCCATAACAAGGGATCCACAGATACGCAGTATTTT.

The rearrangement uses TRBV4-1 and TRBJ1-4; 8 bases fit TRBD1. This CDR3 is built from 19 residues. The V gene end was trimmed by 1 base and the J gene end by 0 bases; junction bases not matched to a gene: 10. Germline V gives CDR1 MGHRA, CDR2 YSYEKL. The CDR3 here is CASSQGGARTGTTNEKLFF. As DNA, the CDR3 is TGCGCCAGCAGCCAAGGGGGGGCCCGGACAGGGACAACTAATGAAAAACTGTTTTTT.